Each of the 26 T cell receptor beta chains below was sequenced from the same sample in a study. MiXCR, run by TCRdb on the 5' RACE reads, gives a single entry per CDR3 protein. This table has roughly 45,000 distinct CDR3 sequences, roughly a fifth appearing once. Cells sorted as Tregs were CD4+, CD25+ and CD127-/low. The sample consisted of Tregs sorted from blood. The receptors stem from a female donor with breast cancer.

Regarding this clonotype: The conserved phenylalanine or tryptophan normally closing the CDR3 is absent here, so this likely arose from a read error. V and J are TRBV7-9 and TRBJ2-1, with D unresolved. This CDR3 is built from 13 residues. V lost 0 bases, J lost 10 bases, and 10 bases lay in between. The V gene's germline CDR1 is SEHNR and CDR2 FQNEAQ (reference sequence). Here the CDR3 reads CASSLAGRVEQFS. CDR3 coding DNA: TGTGCCAGCAGCTTAGCGGGAAGGGTCGAGCAGTTCTCC.

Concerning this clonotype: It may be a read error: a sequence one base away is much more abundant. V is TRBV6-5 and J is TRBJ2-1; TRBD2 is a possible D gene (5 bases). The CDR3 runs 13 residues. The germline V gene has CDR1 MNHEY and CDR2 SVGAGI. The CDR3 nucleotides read TGTGCCAGCGGTTACCTAGCCACGAATGAGCAGTTCTTC. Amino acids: CASGYLATNEQFF.

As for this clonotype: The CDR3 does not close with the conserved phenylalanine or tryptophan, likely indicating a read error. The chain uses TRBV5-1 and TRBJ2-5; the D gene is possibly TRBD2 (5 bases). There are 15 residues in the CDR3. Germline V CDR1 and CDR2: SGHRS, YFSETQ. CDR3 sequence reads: CTSSSLTGEQETQYL. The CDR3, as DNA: TGCACCAGCAGCTCTCTAACCGGGGAACAAGAGACCCAGTACTTA.

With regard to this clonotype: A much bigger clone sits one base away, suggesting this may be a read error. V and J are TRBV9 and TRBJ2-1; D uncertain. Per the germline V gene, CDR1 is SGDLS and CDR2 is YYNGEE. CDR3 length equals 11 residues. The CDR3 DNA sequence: TGTGCCAGCAGCGAGCCCTCTGAGCAGGTCTTC. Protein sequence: CASSEPSEQVF.

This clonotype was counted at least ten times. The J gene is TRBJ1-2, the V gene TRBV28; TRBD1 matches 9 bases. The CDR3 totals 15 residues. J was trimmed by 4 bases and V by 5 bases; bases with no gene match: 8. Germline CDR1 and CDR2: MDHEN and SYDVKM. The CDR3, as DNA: TGTGCCAGCAGTAGCCGGGACAGGGCTTTCTATGGCTACACCTTC. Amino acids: CASSSRDRAFYGYTF.

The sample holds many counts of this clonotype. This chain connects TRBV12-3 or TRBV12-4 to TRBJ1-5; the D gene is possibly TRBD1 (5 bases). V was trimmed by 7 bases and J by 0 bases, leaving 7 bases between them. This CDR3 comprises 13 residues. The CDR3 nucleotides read TGTGCCAGCACGACAGATAGCAATCAGCCCCAGCATTTT. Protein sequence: CASTTDSNQPQHF.

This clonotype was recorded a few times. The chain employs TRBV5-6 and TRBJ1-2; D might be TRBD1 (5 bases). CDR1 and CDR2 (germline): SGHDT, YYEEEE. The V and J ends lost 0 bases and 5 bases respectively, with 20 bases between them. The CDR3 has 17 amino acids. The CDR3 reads CASSLAVREFDEYGYTF. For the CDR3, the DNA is TGTGCCAGCAGCTTGGCCGTCAGGGAATTTGATGAATATGGCTACACCTTC.

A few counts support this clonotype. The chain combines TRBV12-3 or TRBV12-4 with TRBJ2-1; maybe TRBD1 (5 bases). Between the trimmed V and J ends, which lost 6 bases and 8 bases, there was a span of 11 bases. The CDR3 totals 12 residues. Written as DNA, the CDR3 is TGTGCCAGCAGCCATAGGGGCTATGAGCAGTTCTTC. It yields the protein CASSHRGYEQFF.

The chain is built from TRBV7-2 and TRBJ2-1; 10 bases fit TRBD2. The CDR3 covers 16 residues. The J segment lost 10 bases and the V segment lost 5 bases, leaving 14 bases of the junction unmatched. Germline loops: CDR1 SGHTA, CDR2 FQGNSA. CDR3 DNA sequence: TGTGCCAGCAGCCCAGCGGTACTAGCGGGGAGAAGGGAGCAGTTCTTC. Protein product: CASSPAVLAGRREQFF. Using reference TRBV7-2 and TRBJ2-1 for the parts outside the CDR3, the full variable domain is GAGVSQSPSNKVTEKGKDVELRCDPISGHTALYWYRQSLGQGLEFLIYFQGNSAPDKSGLPSDRFSAERTGGSVSTLTIQRTQQEDSAVYLCASSPAVLAGRREQFFGPGTRLTVL.

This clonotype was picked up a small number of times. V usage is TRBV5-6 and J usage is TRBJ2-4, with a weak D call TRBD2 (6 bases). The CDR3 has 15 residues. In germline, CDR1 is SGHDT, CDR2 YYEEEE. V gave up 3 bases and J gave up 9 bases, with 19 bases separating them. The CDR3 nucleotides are TGTGCCAGCAGCTCGCAGACCGGGGTGGGGGGCATTCAGTACTTC. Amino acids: CASSSQTGVGGIQYF.

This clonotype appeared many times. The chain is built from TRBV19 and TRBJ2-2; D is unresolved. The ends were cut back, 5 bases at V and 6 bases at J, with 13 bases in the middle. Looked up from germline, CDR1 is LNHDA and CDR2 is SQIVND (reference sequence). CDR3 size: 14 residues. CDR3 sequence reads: CASSLVRSSGELFF. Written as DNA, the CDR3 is TGTGCCAGTAGTTTAGTCCGAAGTTCCGGGGAGCTGTTTTTT.

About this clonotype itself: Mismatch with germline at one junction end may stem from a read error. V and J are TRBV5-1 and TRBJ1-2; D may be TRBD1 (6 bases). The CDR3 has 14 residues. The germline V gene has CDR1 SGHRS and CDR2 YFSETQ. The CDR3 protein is CASRQGQANYGYAF. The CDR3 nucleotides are TGCGCCAGCAGACAGGGCCAAGCTAACTATGGCTACGCCTTC.

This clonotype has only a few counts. This chain's CDR3 is CASFPGLADNEQFF. DNA for the CDR3: TGCGCCAGCTTCCCGGGACTAGCAGACAATGAGCAGTTCTTC. The chain combines TRBV5-1 with TRBJ2-1; TRBD2 agrees at 9 bases. The CDR3 totals 14 residues. V was clipped by 7 bases and J by 5 bases; unmatched bases: 7. Germline CDR1 and CDR2: SGHRS and YFSETQ.

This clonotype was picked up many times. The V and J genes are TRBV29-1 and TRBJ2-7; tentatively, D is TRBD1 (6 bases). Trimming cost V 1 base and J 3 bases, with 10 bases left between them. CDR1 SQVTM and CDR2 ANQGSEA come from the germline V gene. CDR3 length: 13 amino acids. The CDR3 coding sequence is TGCAGCGTTGAAGTGAGGGACAACTACGAGCAGTACTTC. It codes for CSVEVRDNYEQYF.

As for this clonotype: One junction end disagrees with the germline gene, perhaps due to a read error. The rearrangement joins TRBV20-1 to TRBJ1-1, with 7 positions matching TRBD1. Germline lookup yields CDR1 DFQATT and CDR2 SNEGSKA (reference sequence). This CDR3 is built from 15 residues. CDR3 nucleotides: TGCAGTGCTAGAGGGAGACAGGGCGTATCCTATGAAGCTCTCTTT. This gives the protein CSARGRQGVSYEALF.

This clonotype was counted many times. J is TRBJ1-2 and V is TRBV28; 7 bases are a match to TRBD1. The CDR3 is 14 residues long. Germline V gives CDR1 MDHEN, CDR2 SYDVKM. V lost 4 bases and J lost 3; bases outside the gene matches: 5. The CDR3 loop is CASSSSGTDYGYTF. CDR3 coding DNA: TGTGCCAGCAGTTCCTCAGGGACAGACTATGGCTACACCTTC.

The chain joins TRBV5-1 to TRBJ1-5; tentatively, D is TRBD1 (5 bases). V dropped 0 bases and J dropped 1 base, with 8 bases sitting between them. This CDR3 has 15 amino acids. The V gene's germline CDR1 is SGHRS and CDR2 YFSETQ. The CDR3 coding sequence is TGCGCCAGCAGCTTGGGGGCAGGGAGCAATCAGCCCCAGCATTTT. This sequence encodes CASSLGAGSNQPQHF.

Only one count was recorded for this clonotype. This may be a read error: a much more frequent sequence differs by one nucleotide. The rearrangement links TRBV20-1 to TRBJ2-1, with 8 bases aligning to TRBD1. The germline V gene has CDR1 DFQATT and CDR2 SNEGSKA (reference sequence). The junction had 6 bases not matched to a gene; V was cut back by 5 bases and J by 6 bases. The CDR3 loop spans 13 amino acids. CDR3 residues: CSAAGGAFNEQFF. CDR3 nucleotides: TGCAGTGCTGCAGGGGGCGCCTTCAATGAGCAGTTCTTC.

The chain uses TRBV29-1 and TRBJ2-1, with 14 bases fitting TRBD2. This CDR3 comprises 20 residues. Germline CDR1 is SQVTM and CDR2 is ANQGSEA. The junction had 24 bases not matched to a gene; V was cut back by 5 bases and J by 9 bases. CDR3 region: CSVLKSTSGRAEYIEGEQFF. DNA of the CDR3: TGCAGCGTTTTAAAATCGACTAGCGGGAGGGCCGAATACATAGAAGGTGAGCAGTTCTTC.

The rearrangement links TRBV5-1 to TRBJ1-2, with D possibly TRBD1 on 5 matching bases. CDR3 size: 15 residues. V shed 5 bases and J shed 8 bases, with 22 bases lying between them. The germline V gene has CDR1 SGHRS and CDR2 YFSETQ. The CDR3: CASSPEGALAGGYTF. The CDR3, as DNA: TGCGCCAGCAGTCCCGAAGGGGCCCTAGCCGGGGGCTACACCTTC. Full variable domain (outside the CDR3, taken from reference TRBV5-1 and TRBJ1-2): KAGVTQTPRYLIKTRGQQVTLSCSPISGHRSVSWYQQTPGQGLQFLFEYFSETQRNKGNFPGRFSGRQFSNSRSEMNVSTLELGDSALYLCASSPEGALAGGYTFGSGTRLTVV.

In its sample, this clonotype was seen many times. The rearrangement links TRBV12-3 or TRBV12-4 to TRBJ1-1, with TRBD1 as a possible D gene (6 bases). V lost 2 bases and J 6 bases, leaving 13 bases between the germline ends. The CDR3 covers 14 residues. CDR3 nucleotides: TGTGCCAGCAGTTTAACTGCAGGGGCCTCTGAAGCTTTCTTT. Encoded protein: CASSLTAGASEAFF.

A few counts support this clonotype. The CDR3 nucleotides read TGTGCCAGCAGCGTAATGGGGCGTGGCACGGAAAAACTGTTTTTT. Its translation: CASSVMGRGTEKLFF. The chain carries TRBV7-8 and TRBJ1-4; possibly TRBD1 for D (5 bases). The CDR3 contains 15 residues. The V gene's germline CDR1 is SGHVS and CDR2 FQNEAQ. Trimming removed 5 bases at V and 8 bases at J, with 18 bases between.

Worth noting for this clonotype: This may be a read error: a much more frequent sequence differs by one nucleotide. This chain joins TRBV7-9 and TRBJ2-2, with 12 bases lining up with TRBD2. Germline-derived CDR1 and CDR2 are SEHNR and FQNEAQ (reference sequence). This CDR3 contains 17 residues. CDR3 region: CARSSSEVTSGSWELFF. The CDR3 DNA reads TGTGCCAGAAGCTCGTCCGAGGTGACTAGCGGGAGCTGGGAGCTGTTTTTT.

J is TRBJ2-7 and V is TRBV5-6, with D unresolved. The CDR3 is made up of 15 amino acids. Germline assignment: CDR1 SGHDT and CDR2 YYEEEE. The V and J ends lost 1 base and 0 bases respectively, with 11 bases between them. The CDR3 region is CASSLHSLGSYEQYF. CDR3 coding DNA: TGTGCCAGCAGCTTGCACAGCCTAGGCTCCTACGAGCAGTACTTC.

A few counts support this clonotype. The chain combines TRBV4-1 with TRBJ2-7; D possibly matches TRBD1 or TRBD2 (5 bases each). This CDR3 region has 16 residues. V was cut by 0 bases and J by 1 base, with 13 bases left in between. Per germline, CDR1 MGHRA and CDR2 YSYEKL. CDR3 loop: CASSQDAGTQSYEQYF. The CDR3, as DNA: TGCGCCAGCAGCCAAGATGCCGGGACCCAATCCTACGAGCAGTACTTC.

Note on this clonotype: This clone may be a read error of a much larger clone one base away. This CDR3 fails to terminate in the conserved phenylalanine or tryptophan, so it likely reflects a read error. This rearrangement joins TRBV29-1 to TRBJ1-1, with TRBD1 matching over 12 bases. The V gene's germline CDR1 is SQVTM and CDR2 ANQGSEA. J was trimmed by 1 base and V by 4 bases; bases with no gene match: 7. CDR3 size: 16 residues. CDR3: CSVVGDRGRGNTEAFL. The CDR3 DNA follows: TGCAGCGTTGTTGGGGACAGGGGGCGAGGGAACACTGAAGCTTTCCTT.